The 17 T cell receptor beta chains below all came from one sample that was sequenced in a study of T cell repertoires in cytomegalovirus infection. TCRdb passed the reads through MiXCR, listing each CDR3 protein once. This table holds just over 450,000 distinct CDR3 sequences, under 45% found once. These TCRs' antigens remain unknown. Sequencing was performed on cultured PBMCs, taken from culture after CMV antigen stimulation. All receptors come from a human donor in good health (CMV status not recorded). Some clones in this sample may be carry-over from other donors' samples.

This clonotype was seen only a few times. The chain uses TRBV7-2 and TRBJ1-2; tentative D call: TRBD1 (5 bases). From germline, CDR1 is SGHTA and CDR2 FQGNSA. The V and J ends lost 5 bases and 2 bases respectively, with 21 bases between them. The CDR3 consists of 17 residues. The CDR3 sequence: CASSHRMDAKGNYGYTF. In nucleotides, the CDR3 is TGTGCCAGCAGCCACAGGATGGACGCAAAAGGGAACTATGGCTACACCTTC.

In DNA form, the CDR3 reads TGCAGTGCTAGTACGACCGGGGGAGAGACCCAGTACTTC. Its protein is CSASTTGGETQYF. The chain joins TRBV20-1 to TRBJ2-5; D is perhaps TRBD2 (6 bases). The length of the CDR3 is 13 residues. Trimming removed 3 bases from V and 4 bases from J, with 12 bases in between. Germline V gene lookup returns CDR1 DFQATT and CDR2 SNEGSKA (reference sequence).

The sample holds a few counts of this clonotype. The chain carries TRBV28 and TRBJ1-4, with a weak D call TRBD1 (6 bases). Germline CDR1 reads MDHEN; CDR2 reads SYDVKM. The CDR3 runs to 15 residues. Trimming left V 6 bases short and J 7 bases short, with 18 bases between. The CDR3 sequence: CASRDPGGRGEKLFF. DNA of the CDR3: TGTGCCAGCAGGGACCCTGGGGGGCGCGGTGAAAAACTGTTTTTT.

V usage is TRBV5-4 and J usage is TRBJ2-3; D is tentatively TRBD1 or TRBD2 (5 bases each). Germline-derived CDR1 and CDR2 are SGHNT and YYREEE (reference sequence). The CDR3 spans 16 residues. V lost 0 bases, J lost 0 bases, and 11 bases lay in between. The CDR3 DNA reads as TGTGCCAGCAGCTTGGGAGGGGTATCTAGCACAGATACGCAGTATTTT. It encodes CASSLGGVSSTDTQYF. Full variable domain (missing parts from reference TRBV5-4 and TRBJ2-3): ETGVTQSPTHLIKTRGQQVTLRCSSQSGHNTVSWYQQALGQGPQFIFQYYREEENGRGNFPPRFSGLQFPNYSSELNVNALELDDSALYLCASSLGGVSSTDTQYFGPGTRLTVL.

This chain connects TRBV7-2 to TRBJ2-7; D unresolved. V was pared by 4 bases and J by 2 bases, with 15 bases between. Germline-derived CDR1 and CDR2 are SGHTA and FQGNSA. The CDR3 spans 15 residues. The CDR3 bases are TGTGCCAGCAGCTACCCGCCACACCTAGCCTACGAGCAGTACTTC. It specifies CASSYPPHLAYEQYF.

The V gene is TRBV11-2, the J gene TRBJ2-5, with D maybe TRBD1 (7 bases). CDR3 size: 16 residues. V shed 1 base and J shed 4 bases, with 16 bases lying between them. In germline, CDR1 is SGHAT, CDR2 FQNNGV. This CDR3 is CASSLVGGGWGETQYF. CDR3 DNA: TGTGCCAGCAGCTTAGTAGGAGGGGGCTGGGGAGAGACCCAGTACTTC.

This clonotype showed up just a few times. The chain joins TRBV12-3 or TRBV12-4 to TRBJ2-7, with D tentatively TRBD1 or TRBD2 (6 bases each). The CDR3 has 13 amino acids. V lost 3 bases, J lost 5 bases, and 11 bases lay in between. The CDR3 reads CASSLRGAHEQYF. The CDR3 DNA is TGTGCCAGCAGTTTGAGGGGGGCACACGAGCAGTACTTC.

This clonotype occurred a few times. The V gene is TRBV7-8, the J gene TRBJ2-1; D is perhaps TRBD2 (6 bases). The CDR3 extends over 17 amino acids. V lost 1 base and J lost 0, with 13 bases in between. The germline CDR1 and CDR2 sequences are SGHVS and FQNEAQ. CDR3 in amino acids: CASSLGRAGYSYNEQFF. CDR3 coding DNA: TGTGCCAGCAGCTTAGGAAGAGCGGGTTACTCCTACAATGAGCAGTTCTTC. The full variable domain, its missing parts supplied by reference TRBV7-8 and TRBJ2-1, is GAGVSQSPRYKVAKRGQDVALRCDPISGHVSLFWYQQALGQGPEFLTYFQNEAQLDKSGLPSDRFFAERPEGSVSTLKIQRTQQEDSAVYLCASSLGRAGYSYNEQFFGPGTRLTVL.

The chain couples TRBV2 to TRBJ1-1; 10 positions match TRBD1. V lost 6 bases to trimming and J lost 2 bases; unmatched junction nucleotides: 15. The CDR3 consists of 18 residues. Germline CDR1 is SNHLY and CDR2 is FYNNEI. The CDR3 DNA is TGTGCCAGCAGCAATACGAGGCCGGGACAGGGGTCTAACACTGAAGCTTTCTTT. It codes for CASSNTRPGQGSNTEAFF. The full variable domain, with the rest looked up from reference TRBV2 and TRBJ1-1, is EPEVTQTPSHQVTQMGQEVILRCVPISNHLYFYWYRQILGQKVEFLVSFYNNEISEKSEIFDDQFSVERPDGSNFTLKIRSTKLEDSAMYFCASSNTRPGQGSNTEAFFGQGTRLTVV.

This clonotype appeared once. The chain couples TRBV5-4 to TRBJ2-7; the match to TRBD1 covers 7 bases. This CDR3 has 14 amino acids. Trimming at V came to 7 bases and at J to 0 bases, leaving 7 bases not matched to a gene. Germline lookup yields CDR1 SGHNT and CDR2 YYREEE (reference sequence). The CDR3 region is CASRTGELSYEQYF. The CDR3 DNA is TGTGCCAGCCGCACAGGGGAGCTCTCCTACGAGCAGTACTTC.

This clonotype was found a few times. The V call is TRBV7-2, the J call TRBJ2-3; D may be TRBD1 or TRBD2 (7 bases each). CDR3 length: 16 amino acids. Germline V gene lookup returns CDR1 SGHTA and CDR2 FQGNSA. The V gene lost 5 bases and the J gene lost 5 bases, with 20 bases spanning the gap. This CDR3 reads CASSRRGAGVGDTQYF. Written as DNA, the CDR3 is TGTGCCAGCAGCCGCAGGGGGGCGGGAGTTGGAGATACGCAGTATTTT.

The chain carries TRBV20-1 and TRBJ2-7, with D uncertain. The V gene's germline CDR1 is DFQATT and CDR2 SNEGSKA (reference sequence). Trimming removed 6 bases at V and 3 bases at J, with 18 bases between. The CDR3 has 14 amino acids. The CDR3: CSAQEPQDVYEQYF. The CDR3 bases are TGCAGTGCACAAGAACCGCAGGACGTCTACGAGCAGTACTTC.

This chain uses TRBV6-5 with TRBJ1-5, with 7 bases fitting TRBD1. V dropped 4 bases and J dropped 6; count of bases not matched to a gene: 6. The CDR3 spans 14 residues. Germline V gene lookup returns CDR1 MNHEY and CDR2 SVGAGI. The CDR3 is CASSFGRGGQPQHF. The CDR3 DNA follows: TGTGCCAGCAGTTTCGGCAGGGGGGGTCAGCCCCAGCATTTT.

V usage is TRBV3-1 and J usage is TRBJ2-1; D could derive from TRBD1 or TRBD2 (5 bases each). The CDR3 length is 12 residues. The V end was cut by 2 bases, the J end by 9 bases, with 8 bases between. Germline V CDR1 and CDR2: LGHDT, YNNKEL (reference sequence). Here the CDR3 reads CASSQSGTEQFF. CDR3 DNA sequence: TGTGCCAGCAGCCAATCAGGGACTGAGCAGTTCTTC.

The V and J genes are TRBV12-3 or TRBV12-4 and TRBJ2-3; 13 positions agree with TRBD2. The CDR3 runs to 16 residues. The J segment lost 5 bases and the V segment lost 4 bases, leaving 6 bases of the junction unmatched. The CDR3 bases are TGTGCCAGCAGTTCACGACTAGCGGGGGGCCTAGATACGCAGTATTTT. Protein product: CASSSRLAGGLDTQYF.

The chain carries TRBV6-5 and TRBJ2-2; D unresolved. V lost 4 bases and J 3 bases, leaving 9 bases between the germline ends. The CDR3 is made up of 14 amino acids. Per the germline V gene, CDR1 is MNHEY and CDR2 is SVGAGI. The chain's CDR3 is CASSLEEHTGELFF. The CDR3 coding sequence is TGTGCCAGCAGTTTAGAGGAGCACACCGGGGAGCTGTTTTTT.

This clonotype was recorded a few times. The chain uses TRBV7-8 and TRBJ2-3; tentative D call: TRBD1 (6 bases). Germline CDR1 SGHVS, CDR2 FQNEAQ. The CDR3 has 12 residues. The germline V and J ends were trimmed by 2 bases and 14 bases, with 14 bases remaining between them. The CDR3 sequence is CASSLRDNRPYF. CDR3 coding DNA: TGTGCCAGCAGCTTAAGGGACAACCGACCGTATTTT.